This T cell receptor beta chain comes out of a study of blood T cell repertoires in COVID-19. Overall study: COVID-19 samples collected from the United States, Italy and Spain covered acute and convalescent phases. PBMCs, B-cell-depleted T cells, or T cells provided the cDNA or gDNA that made up the material.

The germline CDR1 and CDR2 sequences are MNHEY and SVGEGT. V gave up 5 bases and J gave up 2 bases, with 12 bases separating them. This CDR3 is built from 14 residues. Original processing methods: Researchers report that nucleated cell counts were estimated from reference gene primer amplification. Libraries were prepared by immunoSEQ multiplex PCR; TCRdb keeps only in-frame clonotypes and omits some of them. For V, J and clone size, that table is used; D and trimming come from the DNA. The sample contains some 200,000 clones, about 90% of which appear only once. The sample comprised peripheral blood. The origin of this receptor is a man in his sixties with active or convalescent COVID-19. The chain has TRBV6-2 or TRBV6-3 and TRBJ1-1; D perhaps matches TRBD1 (6 bases). The CDR3 DNA sequence: TGTGCCAGCAGTCCAAGGGGGTTCAACACTGAAGCTTTCTTT. Translated, it gives CASSPRGFNTEAFF.